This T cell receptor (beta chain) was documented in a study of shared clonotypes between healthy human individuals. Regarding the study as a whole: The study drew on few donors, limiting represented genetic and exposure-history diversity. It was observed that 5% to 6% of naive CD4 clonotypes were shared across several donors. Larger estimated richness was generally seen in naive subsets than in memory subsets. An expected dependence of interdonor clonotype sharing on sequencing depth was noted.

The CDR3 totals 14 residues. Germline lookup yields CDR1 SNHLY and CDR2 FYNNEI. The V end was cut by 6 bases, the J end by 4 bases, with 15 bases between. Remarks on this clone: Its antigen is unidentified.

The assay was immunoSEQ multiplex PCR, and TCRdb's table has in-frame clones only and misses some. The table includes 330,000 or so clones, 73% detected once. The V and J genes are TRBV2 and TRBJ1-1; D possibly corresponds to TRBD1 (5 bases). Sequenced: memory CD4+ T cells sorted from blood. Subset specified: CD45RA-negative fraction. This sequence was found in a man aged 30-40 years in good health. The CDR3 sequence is CASRKTVESTEAFF. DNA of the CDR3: TGTGCCAGCAGAAAGACAGTGGAGAGCACTGAAGCTTTCTTT.